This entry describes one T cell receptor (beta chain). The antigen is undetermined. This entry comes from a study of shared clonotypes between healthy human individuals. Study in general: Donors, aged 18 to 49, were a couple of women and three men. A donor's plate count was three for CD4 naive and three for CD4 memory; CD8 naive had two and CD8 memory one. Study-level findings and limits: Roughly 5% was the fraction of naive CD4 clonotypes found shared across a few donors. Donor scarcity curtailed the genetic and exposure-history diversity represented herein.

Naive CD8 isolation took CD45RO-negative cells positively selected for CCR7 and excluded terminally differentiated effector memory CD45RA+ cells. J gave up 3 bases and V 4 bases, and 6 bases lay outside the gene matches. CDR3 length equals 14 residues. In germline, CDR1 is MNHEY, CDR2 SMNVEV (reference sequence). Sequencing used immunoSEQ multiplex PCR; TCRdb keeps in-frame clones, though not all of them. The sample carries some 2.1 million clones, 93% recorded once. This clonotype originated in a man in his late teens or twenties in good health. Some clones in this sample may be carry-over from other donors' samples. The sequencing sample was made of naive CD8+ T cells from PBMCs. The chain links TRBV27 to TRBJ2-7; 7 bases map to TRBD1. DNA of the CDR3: TGTGCCAGCAGTTATAGAACAGGGGACTACGAGCAGTACTTC. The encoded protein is CASSYRTGDYEQYF.